The next 10 T cell receptor beta chains were all read from a single sample in a study of OX40 agonist ivuxolimab in advanced cancers. The data were produced by immunoSEQ multiplex PCR, yet TCRdb's version contains in-frame clones alone and is incomplete. The table lists nearly 80,000 clones, around 82% of them singletons. The source material was CD4+ or CD8+ T cells sorted from blood, sampled in a trial of the OX40 agonist ivuxolimab. These receptors all come from an adult with an advanced solid tumor such as melanoma, head and neck, liver or kidney cancer.

CDR3 nucleotides: TGTGCCAGCAGCTTTTCGGGCAGAGGGTCCTACGAGCAGTACTTC. This codes for CASSFSGRGSYEQYF. The genes are TRBV7-2 and TRBJ2-7; a possible D gene is TRBD2 (5 bases). Trimming removed 3 bases from V and 1 base from J, with 13 bases in between. From germline, CDR1 is SGHTA and CDR2 FQGNSA. The CDR3 totals 15 residues.

The chain has TRBV28 and TRBJ2-3; 10 nucleotides align to TRBD1. V lost 5 bases, J lost 0 bases, and 14 bases stayed unmatched. The CDR3 sequence is 19 residues long. The V gene's germline CDR1 is MDHEN and CDR2 SYDVKM. CDR3: CASSATLRTGGSSTDTQYF. In nucleotides, the CDR3 is TGTGCCAGCAGTGCTACATTACGGACAGGGGGGAGCAGCACAGATACGCAGTATTTT.

This clone was found a few times. V is TRBV30 and J is TRBJ2-6, with 9 nucleotides matching TRBD1. This CDR3 has 15 residues. Trimming took 3 bases from V and 0 from J; bases not matched to a gene: 0. Per germline, CDR1 GTSNPN and CDR2 SVGIG (reference sequence). In DNA, the CDR3 is TGTGCCTGGAGGGGACAGGGCTCTGGGGCCAACGTCCTGACTTTC. The encoded protein is CAWRGQGSGANVLTF.

Here the CDR3 DNA reads TGCGCCAGCAGACCCGGTCTCGGGGCCGGGAACACTGAAGCTTTCTTT. Translation: CASRPGLGAGNTEAFF. The V and J genes are TRBV4-1 and TRBJ1-1; possible D gene TRBD1, 5 bases. V was shortened by 6 bases and J by 1 base, with 18 bases between the two germline ends. Germline CDR1 reads MGHRA; CDR2 reads YSYEKL. This CDR3 is built from 16 residues.

The rearrangement joins TRBV28 to TRBJ1-2, with no clear D. This CDR3 comprises 14 residues. The V gene lost 5 bases and the J gene lost 6 bases, with 16 bases spanning the gap. Germline CDR1 is MDHEN and CDR2 is SYDVKM. Here the CDR3 reads CASSPPGLGDGYTF. The CDR3 region has the DNA TGTGCCAGCAGTCCTCCGGGCCTCGGGGATGGCTACACCTTC.

The chain couples TRBV9 to TRBJ2-2, with TRBD1 matching 10 bases. V shed 2 bases and J 4 bases; nucleotides not matched to a gene: 2. The CDR3 has 15 residues. Germline loops: CDR1 SGDLS, CDR2 YYNGEE. CDR3 region: CASSVRDRGTGELFF. DNA of the CDR3: TGTGCCAGCAGCGTCCGGGACAGGGGCACCGGGGAGCTGTTTTTT.

The V call is TRBV6-1, the J call TRBJ2-3; D tentatively reads TRBD1 or TRBD2 (5 bases each). The germline V gene has CDR1 MNHNS and CDR2 SASEGT. The CDR3 is 13 residues long. V was pared by 6 bases and J by 4 bases, with 11 bases between. The CDR3 bases are TGTGCCAGCAGGCAGGGAGAGGCAGATACGCAGTATTTT. Encoded protein: CASRQGEADTQYF.

Only one count was recorded for this clone. The chain links TRBV6-5 to TRBJ1-1; 7 nucleotides match TRBD1. CDR1 is MNHEY and CDR2 is SVGAGI in the germline V gene. V shed 7 bases, J shed 2 bases, and the junction held 7 bases outside the gene matches. The length of the CDR3 is 14 residues. CDR3 in DNA: TGTGCCAGCAACCAGGACAGGTCAAACACTGAAGCTTTCTTT. This codes for CASNQDRSNTEAFF.

The rearrangement joins TRBV19 to TRBJ2-5, with D possibly matching TRBD1 (6 bases). There are 11 residues in the CDR3. CDR1 and CDR2 from the germline V gene are LNHDA and SQIVND (reference sequence). Trimming pared 9 bases from V and 4 bases from J, leaving 9 bases between. CDR3 amino acids: CASRGGETQYF. DNA of the CDR3: TGTGCCAGCCGAGGGGGAGAGACCCAGTACTTC.

J is TRBJ1-3 and V is TRBV4-3; 8 bases are shared with TRBD1. The J segment lost 4 bases and the V segment lost 0 bases, leaving 11 bases of the junction unmatched. In germline, CDR1 is LGHNA, CDR2 YSLEER. The CDR3 has 18 residues. The CDR3: CASSQDPGQGISGNTIYF. DNA of the CDR3: TGCGCCAGCAGCCAAGACCCCGGACAGGGTATTTCGGGAAACACCATATATTTT.